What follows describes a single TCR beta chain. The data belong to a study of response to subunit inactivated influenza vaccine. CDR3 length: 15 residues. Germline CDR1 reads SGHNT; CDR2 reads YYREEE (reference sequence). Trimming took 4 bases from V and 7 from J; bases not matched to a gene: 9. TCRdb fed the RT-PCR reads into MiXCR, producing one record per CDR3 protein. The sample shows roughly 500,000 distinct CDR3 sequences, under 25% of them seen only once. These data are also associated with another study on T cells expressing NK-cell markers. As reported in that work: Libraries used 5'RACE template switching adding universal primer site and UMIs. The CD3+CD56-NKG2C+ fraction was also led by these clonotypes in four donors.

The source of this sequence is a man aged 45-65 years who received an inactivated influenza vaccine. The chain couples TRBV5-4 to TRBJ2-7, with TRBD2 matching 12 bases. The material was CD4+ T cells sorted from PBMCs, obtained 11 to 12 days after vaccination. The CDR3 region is CASSPGLAGPGEQYF. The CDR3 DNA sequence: TGTGCCAGCAGCCCTGGACTAGCGGGACCGGGAGAGCAGTACTTC.